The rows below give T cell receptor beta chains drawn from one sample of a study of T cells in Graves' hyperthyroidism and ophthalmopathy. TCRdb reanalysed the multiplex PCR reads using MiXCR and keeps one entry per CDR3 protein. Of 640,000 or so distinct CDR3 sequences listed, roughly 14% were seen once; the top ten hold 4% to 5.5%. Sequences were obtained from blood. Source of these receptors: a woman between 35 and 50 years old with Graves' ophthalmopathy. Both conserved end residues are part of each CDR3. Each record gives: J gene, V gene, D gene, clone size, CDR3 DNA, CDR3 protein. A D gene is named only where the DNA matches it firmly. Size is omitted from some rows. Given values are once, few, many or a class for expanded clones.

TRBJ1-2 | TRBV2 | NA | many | TGTGCCAGCAGTGGATCTACCCAGCTACTGAACTATGGCTACACCTTC | CASSGSTQLLNYGYTF
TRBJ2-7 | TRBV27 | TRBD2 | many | TGTGCCAGCAGTTTGACCGGGGGGGGGGGCTACGAGCAGTACTTC | CASSLTGGGGYEQYF
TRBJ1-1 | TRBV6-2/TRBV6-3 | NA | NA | TGTGCCAGCAGTTACTCGCACTTTGCGAAAGCTGAAGCTTTCTTT | CASSYSHFAKAEAFF
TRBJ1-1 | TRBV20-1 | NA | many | TGCAGTGCTAAGCACCAAAGGGACACTGAAGCTTTCTTT | CSAKHQRDTEAFF
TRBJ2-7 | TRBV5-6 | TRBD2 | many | TGTGCCAGCAGCTTGGAGCGGGGTCAGACCTACGAGCAGTACTTC | CASSLERGQTYEQYF
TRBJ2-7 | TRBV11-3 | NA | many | TGTGCCAGCAGCTTTGGGCTTCATAGTTCGGTGCAGTACTTC | CASSFGLHSSVQYF
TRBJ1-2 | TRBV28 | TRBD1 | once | TGTGCCAGCAGACCAGGGGGCGCGGACTATGGCTACACCTTC | CASRPGGADYGYTF
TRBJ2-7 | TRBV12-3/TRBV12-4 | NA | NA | TGTGCCAGCAGACGGGGACGGTACGAGCAGTACTTC | CASRRGRYEQYF
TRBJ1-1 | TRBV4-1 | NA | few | TGCGCCAACAGCCAAGGTCCCCAGGTTAACACTGAAGCTTTCTTT | CANSQGPQVNTEAFF
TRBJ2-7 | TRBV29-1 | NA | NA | TGCAGCGTTGATACCGGACAGACCCTTGAGGAGCAGTACTTC | CSVDTGQTLEEQYF
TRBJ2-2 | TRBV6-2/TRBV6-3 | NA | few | TGTGCCAGCAGTTATCCGCGACTCGGGGAGCTGTTTTTT | CASSYPRLGELFF
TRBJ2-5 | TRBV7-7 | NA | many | TGTGCTAGCACCTCTTCCCCCGGCGGATTGGTGACCCAGTACTTC | CASTSSPGGLVTQYF
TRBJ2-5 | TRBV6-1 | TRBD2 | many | TGTGCCAGCAGCCGGGGGGGCACCCCAGAAGAGACCCAGTACTTC | CASSRGGTPEETQYF
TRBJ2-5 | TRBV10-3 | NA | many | TGTGCCACCTCCGAGGGCGGTAGTAGTGAGACCCAGTACTTC | CATSEGGSSETQYF
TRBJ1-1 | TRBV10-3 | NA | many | TGTGCCATCCCGGCCCCTCTGAGCACTGAAGCTTTCTTT | CAIPAPLSTEAFF
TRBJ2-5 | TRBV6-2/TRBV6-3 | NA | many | TGTGCCAGCATCAAAGGGGGACTCGATCAAGAGACCCAGTACTTC | CASIKGGLDQETQYF
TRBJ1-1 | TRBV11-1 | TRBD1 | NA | TGTGCCAGCAGCAGCCGGGACAGGGAGAACACTGAAGCTTTCTTT | CASSSRDRENTEAFF
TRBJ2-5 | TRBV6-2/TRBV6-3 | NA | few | TGTGCCAGCAGCCCCGGACAGTCGACCCAAGAGACCCAGTACTTC | CASSPGQSTQETQYF
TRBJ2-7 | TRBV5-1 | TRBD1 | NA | TGCGCCAGCAGCTTGGGGGGACAGGTCAATGAGCAGTACTTC | CASSLGGQVNEQYF
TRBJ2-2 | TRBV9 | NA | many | TGTGCCAGCAGCGTGTTACAGGGTAGGGACACCGGGGAGCTGTTTTTT | CASSVLQGRDTGELFF
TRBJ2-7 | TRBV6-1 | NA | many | TGTGCCAGCAGTAGATCTAGCGCTGCCTACGAGCAGTACTTC | CASSRSSAAYEQYF
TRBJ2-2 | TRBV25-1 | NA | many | TGTGCCAGCAGTGATCGGGTGGGAACCACCGGGGAGCTGTTTTTT | CASSDRVGTTGELFF
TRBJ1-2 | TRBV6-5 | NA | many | TGTGCCAGCAGTTACTCGGCCGACAGGTTTAACTATGGCTACACCTTC | CASSYSADRFNYGYTF
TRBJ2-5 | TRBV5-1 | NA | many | TGCGCCAGCAGCTTCAGCGGTTCCAGGCCGGAGACCCAGTACTTC | CASSFSGSRPETQYF
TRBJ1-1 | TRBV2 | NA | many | TGTGCCAGCAGTGATTTTAGGTTGAACACTGAAGCTTTCTTT | CASSDFRLNTEAFF
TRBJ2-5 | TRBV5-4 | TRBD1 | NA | TGTGCCAGCAGTACACAGGGGGCGGAGGAAGAGACCCAGTACTTC | CASSTQGAEEETQYF
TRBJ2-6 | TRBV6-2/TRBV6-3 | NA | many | TGTGCCAGCAGTCGGGACGGCTCTGGGGCCAACGTCCTGACTTTC | CASSRDGSGANVLTF
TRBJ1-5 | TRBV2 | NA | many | TGTGCCAGCAGTGGTTCAGGGGCGCGTTATTATAGCAATCAGCCCCAGCATTTT | CASSGSGARYYSNQPQHF
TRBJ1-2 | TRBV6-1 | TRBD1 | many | TGTGCCAGCATCGAAGGACAGGCCTATGGCTACACCTTC | CASIEGQAYGYTF
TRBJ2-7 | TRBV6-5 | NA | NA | TGTGCCAGCAGTTATATCTTGACAGGTTTGTCCTACGAGCAGTACTTC | CASSYILTGLSYEQYF
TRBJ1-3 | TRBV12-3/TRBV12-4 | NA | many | TGTGCCAGCCGGACTTTTGGGTCTGGAAACACCATATATTTT | CASRTFGSGNTIYF
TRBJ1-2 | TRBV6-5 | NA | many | TGTGCCAGCAGTTACTCGAGTATAGAGGAGGGCTACACCTTC | CASSYSSIEEGYTF
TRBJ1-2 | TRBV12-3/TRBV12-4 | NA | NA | TGTGCCAGCAGTGAGGGGACGGGAAACTATGGCTACACCTTC | CASSEGTGNYGYTF
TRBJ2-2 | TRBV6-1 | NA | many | TGTGCCAGCCTTGAATATTTAGTCGGGGAGCTGTTTTTT | CASLEYLVGELFF
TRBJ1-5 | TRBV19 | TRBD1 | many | TGTGCCACGTACCCGGGACAGGGGAATCAGCCCCAGCATTTT | CATYPGQGNQPQHF
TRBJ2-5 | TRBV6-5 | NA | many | TGTGCCAGCAGTTTCCTGCGCGAAGTAGGAGAGACCCAGTACTTC | CASSFLREVGETQYF
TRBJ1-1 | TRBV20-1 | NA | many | TGCAGTGCCCCGAGGCCGGACACCCTGGTGGCTTTCTTT | CSAPRPDTLVAFF
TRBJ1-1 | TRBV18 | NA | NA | TGTGCCAGCTCACCGATGGGGGGGGAAGCTTTCTTT | CASSPMGGEAFF
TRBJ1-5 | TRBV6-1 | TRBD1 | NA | TGTGCCAGCGGGGAAAGGGGGCCGAGCAATCAGCCCCAGCATTTT | CASGERGPSNQPQHF
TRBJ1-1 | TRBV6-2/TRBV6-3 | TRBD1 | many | TGTGCCAGCAGTTTTCTCCGGGACAGGGGGACTTACACTGAAGCTTTCTTT | CASSFLRDRGTYTEAFF
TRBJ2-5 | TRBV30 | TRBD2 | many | TGTGCCTGGAGTGTTCCTCTAGCGGGCCGGGGGGGAGAGACCCAGTACTTC | CAWSVPLAGRGGETQYF